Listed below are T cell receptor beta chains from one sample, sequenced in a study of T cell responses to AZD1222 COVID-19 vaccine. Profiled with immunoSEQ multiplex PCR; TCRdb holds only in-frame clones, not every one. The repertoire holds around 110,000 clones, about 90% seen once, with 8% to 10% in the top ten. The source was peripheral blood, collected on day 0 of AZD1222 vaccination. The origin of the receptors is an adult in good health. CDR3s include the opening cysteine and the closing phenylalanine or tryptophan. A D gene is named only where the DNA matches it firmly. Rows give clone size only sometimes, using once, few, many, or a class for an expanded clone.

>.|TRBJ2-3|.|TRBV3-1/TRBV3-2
TGTGCCAGCAGCCAACAGGGGATCACAGATACGCAGTATTTT
CASSQQGITDTQYF
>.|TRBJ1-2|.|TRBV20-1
TGCAGTGCTATTGCAGGGAATGGCTACACCTTC
CSAIAGNGYTF
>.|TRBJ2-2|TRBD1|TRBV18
TGTGCCAGCTCAAGACAGGGAAGGAACACCGGGGAGCTGTTTTTT
CASSRQGRNTGELFF
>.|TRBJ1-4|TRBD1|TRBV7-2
TGTGCCAGCAGCTTAGGGGACAGCAGTGAAAAACTGTTTTTT
CASSLGDSSEKLFF
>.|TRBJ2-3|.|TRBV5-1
TGCGCCAGCAGCTTGGAGGGGCTGAGGACAGATACGCAGTATTTT
CASSLEGLRTDTQYF
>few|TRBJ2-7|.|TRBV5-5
TGTGCCAGCAGCAGAGACGGGGAGGCCTACGAGCAGTACTTC
CASSRDGEAYEQYF
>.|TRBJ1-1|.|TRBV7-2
TGTGCCAGCAGCTTAGACAGGGCCCCCACTGAAGCTTTCTTT
CASSLDRAPTEAFF
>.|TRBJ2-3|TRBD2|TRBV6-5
TGTGCCAGCAGTTACTCGCAGGGCGGGAGAGATACGCAGTATTTT
CASSYSQGGRDTQYF
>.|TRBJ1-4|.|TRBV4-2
TGTGCCAGCAGCCAAGATACTCGCGGGACCGCTAATGAAAAACTGTTTTTT
CASSQDTRGTANEKLFF
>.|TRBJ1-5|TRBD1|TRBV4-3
TGCGCCAGCAGCCCGGGACAGGGGGATCAGCCCCAGCATTTT
CASSPGQGDQPQHF
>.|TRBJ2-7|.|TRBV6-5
TGTGCCAGCAGTTATGGATACGGTACCGAGCAGTACTTC
CASSYGYGTEQYF
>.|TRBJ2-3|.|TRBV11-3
TGTGCCAGCAGCTTAGCTGGCTTCACAGATACGCAGTATTTT
CASSLAGFTDTQYF
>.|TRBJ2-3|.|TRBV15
TGTGCCACCAGCAGAGTTCCAGGAGTCACAGATACGCAGTATTTT
CATSRVPGVTDTQYF
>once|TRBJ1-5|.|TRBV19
TGTGCCAGTAGTCTTAGCCGTGGCAGGGCTAGCAATCAGCCCCAGCATTTT
CASSLSRGRASNQPQHF
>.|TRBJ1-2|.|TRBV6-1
TGTGCCAGCAGTGAAAGGGGGGAATGGACCTACACCTTC
CASSERGEWTYTF
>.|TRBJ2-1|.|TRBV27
TGTGCCAGCAGCTACCACAATGAGCAGTTCTTC
CASSYHNEQFF
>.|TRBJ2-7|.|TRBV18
TGTGCCAGCTCATCGGATCGCTCCTACGAGCAGTACTTC
CASSSDRSYEQYF
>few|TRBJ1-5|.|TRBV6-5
TGTGCCAGCAGTTTCACAGGCCGCAATCAGCCCCAGCATTTT
CASSFTGRNQPQHF
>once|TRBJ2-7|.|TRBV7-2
TGTGCCAGCAGCGTAGCAGGGCGTACCCTATCCTACGAGCAGTACTTC
CASSVAGRTLSYEQYF
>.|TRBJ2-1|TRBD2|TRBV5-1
TGCGCCAGCAGCTTGGTCGGGCGGGAGGGCAATGAGCAGTTCTTC
CASSLVGREGNEQFF
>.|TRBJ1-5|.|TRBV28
TGTGCCAGCACTGACCCGGGACGTCAAAATCAGCCCCAGCATTTT
CASTDPGRQNQPQHF
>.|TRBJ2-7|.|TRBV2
TGTGCCAGCATACGTCTGGCGGGGGAGCAGTACTTC
CASIRLAGEQYF
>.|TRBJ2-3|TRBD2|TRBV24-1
TGTGCCACCAGTGATCCCTCCTTAGCGGGGGCCTTTGGGACAGATACGCAGTATTTT
CATSDPSLAGAFGTDTQYF
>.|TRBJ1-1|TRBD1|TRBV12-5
TGTGCTAGTGGTGCCTGGTCAGGTCGACAGGGGGCGGCGAACACTGAAGCTTTCTTT
CASGAWSGRQGAANTEAFF
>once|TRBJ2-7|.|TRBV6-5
TGTGCCAGCTCGGACACCCCTCCGGGGCAGTACTTC
CASSDTPPGQYF
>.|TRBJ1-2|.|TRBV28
TGTGCCAGCGGCACTTCTGGAGAGGGGACCTCGCGCTATGGCTACACCTTC
CASGTSGEGTSRYGYTF
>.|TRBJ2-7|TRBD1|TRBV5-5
TGTGCCAGCAGAACCGGGACAGGATCCTACGAGCAGTACTTC
CASRTGTGSYEQYF
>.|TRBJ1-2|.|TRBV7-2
TGTGCCAGCAGCTTAGCAGGGGGGCCTACCTATGGCTACACCTTC
CASSLAGGPTYGYTF
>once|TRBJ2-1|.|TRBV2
TGTGCCAGCTCCAGCCGGGACACCTACAATGAGCAGTTCTTC
CASSSRDTYNEQFF
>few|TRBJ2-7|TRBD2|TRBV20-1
TGCAGTGCTAGTGGGGGGACTAGTGAGGTCGAGCAGTACTTC
CSASGGTSEVEQYF
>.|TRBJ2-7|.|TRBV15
TGTGCCACCAGCAGCACAGGCGGAGACTACGAGCAGTACTTC
CATSSTGGDYEQYF
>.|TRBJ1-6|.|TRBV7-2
TGTGCCAGCAGCTTATATTCAGCAGGGTTAAATTCACCCCTCCACTTT
CASSLYSAGLNSPLHF
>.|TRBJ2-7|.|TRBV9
TGTGCCAGCAGCGTAGGCCCAGGGGATGCCTACGAGCAGTACTTC
CASSVGPGDAYEQYF
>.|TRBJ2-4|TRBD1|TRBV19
TGTGCCAGTAGTATAGGGACAGGGGTAAACATTCAGTACTTC
CASSIGTGVNIQYF
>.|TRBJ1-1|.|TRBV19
TGTGCCAGTAGTATAGAACAGGGTTGGACCGAAGCTTTCTTT
CASSIEQGWTEAFF
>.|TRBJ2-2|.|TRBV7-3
TGTGCCAGCAGCTTAACGGAGTTTACCGGGGAGCTGTTTTTT
CASSLTEFTGELFF
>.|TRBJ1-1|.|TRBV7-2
TGTGCCAGCAGCCAAGGTCCGGGGATCCCAATGAACACTGAAGCTTTCTTT
CASSQGPGIPMNTEAFF
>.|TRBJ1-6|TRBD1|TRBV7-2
TGTGCCAGCAGACCGACAGGGAATAATTCACCCCTCCACTTT
CASRPTGNNSPLHF
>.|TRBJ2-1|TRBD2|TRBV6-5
TGTGCCAGCACTAGCGGGAACTCCTACAATGAGCAGTTCTTC
CASTSGNSYNEQFF
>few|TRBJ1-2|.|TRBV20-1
TGCAGTGCTAGCCCTGACTATGGCTACACCTTC
CSASPDYGYTF
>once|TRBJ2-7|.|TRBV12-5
TGTGCTAGTGGTTTGGGGGGTTACTACGAGCAGTACTTC
CASGLGGYYEQYF
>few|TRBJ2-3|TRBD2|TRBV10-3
TGTGCCATCAGCGTAGCGGGGGGGCCAACAGATACGCAGTATTTT
CAISVAGGPTDTQYF
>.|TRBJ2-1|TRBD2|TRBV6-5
TGTGCCAGCAGTTACGGAGCGGGGGGCCGGAGCAATGAGCAGTTCTTC
CASSYGAGGRSNEQFF
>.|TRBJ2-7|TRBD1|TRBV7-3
TGTGCCAGCAGCTTAACGCCGGGACAGACCTACGAGCAGTACTTC
CASSLTPGQTYEQYF
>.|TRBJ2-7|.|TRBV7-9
TGTGCCAGCAGGAGGGGGGGCATCAGCTCCTACGAGCAGTACTTC
CASRRGGISSYEQYF
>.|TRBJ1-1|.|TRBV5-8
TGTGCCAGCAGCTTCATGAGGGGCACTGAAGCTTTCTTT
CASSFMRGTEAFF
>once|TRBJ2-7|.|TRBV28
TGTGCCAGCAGTTCCTCGACCTACGAGCAGTACTTC
CASSSSTYEQYF
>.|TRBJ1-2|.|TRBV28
TGTGCCAGCGCCAGGGGCGGGGGCTATGGCTACACCTTC
CASARGGGYGYTF
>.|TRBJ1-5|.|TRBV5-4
TGTGCCAGCAGCTTGGTTTCGACCCGACCGCTTCTTAGCAATCAGCCCCAGCATTTT
CASSLVSTRPLLSNQPQHF
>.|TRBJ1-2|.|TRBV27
TGTGCCAGCAGTTTCAACAGCGTGCCTAACTATGGCTACACCTTC
CASSFNSVPNYGYTF
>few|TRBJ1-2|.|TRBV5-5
TGTGCCAGCAGCTTGGAAGTCAGCTCTTACTATGGCTACACCTTC
CASSLEVSSYYGYTF
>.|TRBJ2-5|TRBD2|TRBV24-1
TGTGCCACCAGTGATAGGACTAGCGGGGGGGAGACCCAGTACTTC
CATSDRTSGGETQYF